This TCR beta chain was identified during a study of glioma-infiltrating T cells after dendritic cell vaccination. Produced via immunoSEQ multiplex PCR; TCRdb's table is partial and in-frame only. The table lists roughly 70,000 clones, almost 85% of them singletons. Losses at the gene ends were 0 bases for V and 1 base for J; bases not matched to a gene: 12. The CDR3 consists of 19 residues. Germline loops: CDR1 SGHRS, CDR2 YFSETQ. The receptor was isolated from a human donor with glioblastoma. Source: blood, taken before dendritic cell vaccination. The chain has TRBV5-1 and TRBJ2-2; the match to TRBD2 covers 7 bases. The CDR3 DNA sequence: TGCGCCAGCAGCTTGGATCAGGGCGGGAGAATAAAGAACACCGGGGAGCTGTTTTTT. Protein product: CASSLDQGGRIKNTGELFF. The full variable domain, rest sourced from reference TRBV5-1 and TRBJ2-2, is KAGVTQTPRYLIKTRGQQVTLSCSPISGHRSVSWYQQTPGQGLQFLFEYFSETQRNKGNFPGRFSGRQFSNSRSEMNVSTLELGDSALYLCASSLDQGGRIKNTGELFFGEGSRLTVL.